The present T cell receptor beta chain was sequenced within a study of vaccination effects on CD4 cells after COVID-19. Study conclusions and caveats: Infection- and vaccine-induced clones contracted markedly late after vaccination. The study got few convalescent patients and did not collect any early post-infection timepoints.

Profiled with immunoSEQ multiplex PCR; TCRdb holds only in-frame clones, not every one. The sample carries roughly 27,000 clones, over 60% recorded once. Germline values: CDR1 LNHDA, CDR2 SQIVND (reference sequence). The CDR3 runs 14 residues. V lost 1 base, J lost 4 bases, and 10 bases lay in between. As regards this clone: Its antigen is unidentified.

Pools of viral peptides were used by the ViraFEST assay to expand antigen-specific CD4+ T cells ahead of sequencing. Investigators separated out CD4+ T cells once more than nine days of culture had passed. It was two doses of either the BNT162b2 or mRNA-1273 vaccine that participants received. Nucleocapsid antibody tests were negative, and the vaccine recipients had no prior SARS-CoV-2 infection. Cells had half their medium changed to IL-2 medium on days 3 and 7. The receptor's source is a human donor who received a COVID-19 vaccine. Some clones in this sample may be carry-over from other donors' samples. Sequences were derived from CD4+ T cells from PBMCs cultured with SARS-CoV-2 spike peptides, sampled after COVID-19 vaccination. The chain employs TRBV19 and TRBJ1-1; D unclear. CDR3: CASSIGLRSTEAFF. In nucleotides, the CDR3 is TGTGCCAGTAGTATAGGGTTGAGGAGCACTGAAGCTTTCTTT.